This T cell receptor beta chain was identified during a study of T cell repertoires in cytomegalovirus infection. As for the study in general: Both recently identified HLA-C-restricted and well-studied HLA-B-restricted CMV epitopes were used in the study. Public signatures in TCR beta pointed to CMV infection and matching HLA type.

TCRdb fed the reads into MiXCR, producing one record per CDR3 protein. The profile shows 27,000 or so distinct CDR3 sequences, about 20% of them singletons. This clonotype was observed a handful of times. Its matching antigen is unknown. The ends were cut back, 3 bases at V and 0 bases at J, with 5 bases in the middle. Germline lookup yields CDR1 MDHEN and CDR2 SYDVKM. The CDR3 contains 13 residues. The starting material was CD8+ T cells from cultured PBMCs, obtained from culture after CMV antigen stimulation. The chain carries TRBV28 and TRBJ1-2, with D unresolved. The receptor was derived from a human donor in good health (CMV status not recorded). Some clones in this sample may be carry-over from other donors' samples. The chain's CDR3 is CASSLATNYGYTF. The DNA of the CDR3 is TGTGCCAGCAGTTTGGCGACTAACTATGGCTACACCTTC.